This T cell receptor (beta chain) was sequenced in a study of beta chain features in type 1 diabetes. About the study: No age, gender or cell yield differences were seen between patients and healthy donors.

Germline-derived CDR1 and CDR2 are KGHSH and LQKENI. Trimming at V came to 1 base and at J to 8 bases, leaving 9 bases not matched to a gene. The CDR3 is 15 residues long. Investigators reverse transcribed all isolated RNA, so they sequenced expressed TCRB transcripts. Sequenced by immunoSEQ multiplex PCR; TCRdb stores in-frame clones only, minus some. The sample yields around 330,000 clones, more than 9.5% seen once. The rearrangement joins TRBV18 to TRBJ1-2, with 8 bases matching TRBD1. This clonotype was sampled from a woman aged 25 to 39 in good health. Sequencing was carried out using naive CD4+ T cells from blood. For the CDR3, the DNA is TGTGCCAGCTCACCACGGTCGACAGGGGAGGAGGGCTACACCTTC. It specifies CASSPRSTGEEGYTF. The complete variable domain, with remaining parts taken from reference TRBV18 and TRBJ1-2, reads NAGVMQNPRHLVRRRGQEARLRCSPMKGHSHVYWYRQLPEEGLKFMVYLQKENIIDESGMPKERFSAEFPKEGPSILRIQQVVRGDSAAYFCASSPRSTGEEGYTFGSGTRLTVV.